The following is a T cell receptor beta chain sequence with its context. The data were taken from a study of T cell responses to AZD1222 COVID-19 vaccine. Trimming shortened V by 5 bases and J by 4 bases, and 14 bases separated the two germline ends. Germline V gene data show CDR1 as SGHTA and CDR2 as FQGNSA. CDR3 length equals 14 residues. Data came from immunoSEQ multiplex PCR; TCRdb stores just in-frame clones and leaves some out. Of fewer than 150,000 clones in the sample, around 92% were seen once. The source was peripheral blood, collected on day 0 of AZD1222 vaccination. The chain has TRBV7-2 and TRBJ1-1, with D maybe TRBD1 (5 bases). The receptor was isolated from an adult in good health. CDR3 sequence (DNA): TGTGCCAGCAGCGTAATCACAGGTAGCACTGAAGCTTTCTTT. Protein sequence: CASSVITGSTEAFF.